This T cell receptor beta chain was profiled in a study of T cells in localized non-small cell lung cancer. Study-wide points: There was higher T cell clonality in uninvolved adjacent lung than in tumor, and it was highest there. Across samples, adjacent lung featured a median 57 of the top 100 tumor clones. A denser population of T cells in blood accompanied longer overall survival.

Germline V gene data show CDR1 as MGHRA and CDR2 as YSYEKL. Trimming pared 0 bases from V and 7 bases from J, leaving 13 bases between. The CDR3 has 14 amino acids. Regarding this clone: The target antigen is unknown.

Sequencing was performed with immunoSEQ multiplex PCR; in TCRdb, only in-frame clones are kept and a portion is missing. The repertoire holds over 40,000 clones, about 88% seen once, with about 2.8% in the top ten. The sequenced sample was peripheral blood, obtained before any cancer treatment. The TCR sequence derives from a female donor of 60 years or more with stage I squamous cell lung carcinoma. V is TRBV4-1 and J is TRBJ2-7; no clear D. For the CDR3, the DNA is TGCGCCAGCAGCCAAGATCGAGGTAGCAGGGAGCAGTACTTC. This sequence encodes CASSQDRGSREQYF.